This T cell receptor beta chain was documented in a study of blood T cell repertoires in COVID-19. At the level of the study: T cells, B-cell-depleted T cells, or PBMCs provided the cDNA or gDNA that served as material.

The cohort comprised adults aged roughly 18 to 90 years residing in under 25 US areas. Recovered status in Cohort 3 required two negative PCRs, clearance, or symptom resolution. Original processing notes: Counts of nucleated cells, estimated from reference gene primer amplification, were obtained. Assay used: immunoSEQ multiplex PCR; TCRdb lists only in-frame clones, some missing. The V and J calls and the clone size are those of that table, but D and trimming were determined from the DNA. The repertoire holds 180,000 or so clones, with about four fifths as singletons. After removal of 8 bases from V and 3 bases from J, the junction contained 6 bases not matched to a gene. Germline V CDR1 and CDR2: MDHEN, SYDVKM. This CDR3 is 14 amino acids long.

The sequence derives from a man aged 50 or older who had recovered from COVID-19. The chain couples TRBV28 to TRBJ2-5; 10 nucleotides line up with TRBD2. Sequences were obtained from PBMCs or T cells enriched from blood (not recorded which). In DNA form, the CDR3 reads TGTGCCAGCGGGGGTAGCGGGGGGAAAGAGACCCAGTACTTC. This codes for CASGGSGGKETQYF. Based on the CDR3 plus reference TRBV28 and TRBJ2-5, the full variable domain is DVKVTQSSRYLVKRTGEKVFLECVQDMDHENMFWYRQDPGLGLRLIYFSYDVKMKEKGDIPEGYSVSREKKERFSLILESASTNQTSMYLCASGGSGGKETQYFGPGTRLLVL.